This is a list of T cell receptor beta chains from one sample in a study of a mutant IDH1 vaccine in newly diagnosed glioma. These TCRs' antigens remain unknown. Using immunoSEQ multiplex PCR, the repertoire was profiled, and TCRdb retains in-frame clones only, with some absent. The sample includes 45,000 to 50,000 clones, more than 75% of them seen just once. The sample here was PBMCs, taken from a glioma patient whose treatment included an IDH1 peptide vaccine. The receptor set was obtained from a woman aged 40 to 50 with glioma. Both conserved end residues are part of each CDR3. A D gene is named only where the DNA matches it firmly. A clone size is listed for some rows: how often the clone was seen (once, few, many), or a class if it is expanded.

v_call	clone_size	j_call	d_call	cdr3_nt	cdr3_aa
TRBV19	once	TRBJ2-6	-	TGTGCCAGTCAACGATCTGGGCCGGCCCCCACTTCTGGGGCCAACGTCCTGACTTTC	CASQRSGPAPTSGANVLTF
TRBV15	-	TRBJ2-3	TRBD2	TGTGCCACCAGCCCCCGCCTAGCGGCAGATACGCAGTATTTT	CATSPRLAADTQYF
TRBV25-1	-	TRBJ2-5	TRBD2	TGTGCCAGCAGTAGGGCGGGGGGGGTTGAGAAGACCCAGTACTTC	CASSRAGGVEKTQYF
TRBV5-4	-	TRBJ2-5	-	TGTGCCGCCCAGAGGGTCCCGCAAGAGACCCAGTACTTC	CAAQRVPQETQYF
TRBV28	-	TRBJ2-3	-	TGTGCCACCTGGACCGCTAAGCGCTACACAGATACGCAGTATTTT	CATWTAKRYTDTQYF
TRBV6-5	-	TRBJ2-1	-	TGTGCCAGCAGTTACCAGGGGCCGTACAATGAGCAGTTCTTC	CASSYQGPYNEQFF
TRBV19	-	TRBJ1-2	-	TGTGCCAGTACCCCGCCTGGGCAGCTGGGGGGTATCTATGGCTACACCTTC	CASTPPGQLGGIYGYTF
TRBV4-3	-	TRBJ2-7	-	TGCGCCAGCAGCCATGAATTGTCCAGCTCCTACGAGCAGTACTTC	CASSHELSSSYEQYF
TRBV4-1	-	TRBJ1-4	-	TGCGCCAGCAGCCATCAGGGGTTTTTCGAAAAACTGTTTTTT	CASSHQGFFEKLFF
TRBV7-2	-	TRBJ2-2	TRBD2	TGTGCCAGCAGCCCACCAGGGACTAGCGGGGCGACGGGAGGCGGGGAGCTGTTTTTT	CASSPPGTSGATGGGELFF
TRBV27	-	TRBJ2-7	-	TGTGCCAGCAGTTTATCGGGGAGCTCCTACGAGCAGTACTTC	CASSLSGSSYEQYF
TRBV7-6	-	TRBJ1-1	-	TGTGCCAGCAGCTTAGGACTGCCCACTGAAGCTTTCTTT	CASSLGLPTEAFF
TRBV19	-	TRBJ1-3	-	TGTGCCAGTAGTGAAGGGTCCTCTGGAAACACCATATATTTT	CASSEGSSGNTIYF
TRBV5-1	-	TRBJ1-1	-	TGCGCCAGCAGCGGTCCCCGGGACCCTACCCCGTACACTGAAGCTTTCTTT	CASSGPRDPTPYTEAFF
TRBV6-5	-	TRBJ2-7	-	TGTGCCAGCCAACGGGGGGCCGAGCAGTACTTC	CASQRGAEQYF
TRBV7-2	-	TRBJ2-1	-	TGTGCCAGCAGCCGATGGAGGGGGGCCTACAATGAGCAGTTCTTC	CASSRWRGAYNEQFF
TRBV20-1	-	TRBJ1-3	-	TGCAGTGCTACCCCGGGAAACACCATATATTTT	CSATPGNTIYF
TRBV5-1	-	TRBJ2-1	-	TGCGCCAGCAGCCCACTAGGGGGTGGTGGCGGGAGCTATGATGAGCAGTTCTTC	CASSPLGGGGGSYDEQFF
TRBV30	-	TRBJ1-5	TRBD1	TGTGCCTGGAGTGCACAGACAGGGGGCAATCAGCCCCAGCATTTT	CAWSAQTGGNQPQHF
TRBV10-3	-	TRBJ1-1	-	TGTGCCATCAGTGATCCGGGGGAGATGAACACTGAAGCTTTCTTT	CAISDPGEMNTEAFF
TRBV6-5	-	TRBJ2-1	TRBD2	TGTGCCAGCAGTTACGGGACTAGCGGGGACAATGAGCAGTTCTTC	CASSYGTSGDNEQFF
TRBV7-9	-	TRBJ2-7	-	TGTGCCAGCAGCTTAGGGGTTGGGGGCTACGAGCAGTACTTC	CASSLGVGGYEQYF
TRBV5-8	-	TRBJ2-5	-	TGTGCCAGCGCCCCATGGTTGGGACAAGAGACCCAGTACTTC	CASAPWLGQETQYF
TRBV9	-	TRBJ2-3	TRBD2	TGTGCCAGCAGCGTAGCTACTTCCGGCGGGGGGCCCACAGATACGCAGTATTTT	CASSVATSGGGPTDTQYF
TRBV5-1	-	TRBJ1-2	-	TGCGCCAGCAGCTTGGAGTCAGTAAACTATGGCTACACCTTC	CASSLESVNYGYTF
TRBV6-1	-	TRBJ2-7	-	TGTGCCAGTGGAGGGGCGAGGTACGAGCAGTACTTC	CASGGARYEQYF
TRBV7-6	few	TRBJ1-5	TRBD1	TGTGCCAGCAGCTTCGGACAGGGTGGGAATCAGCCCCAGCATTTT	CASSFGQGGNQPQHF
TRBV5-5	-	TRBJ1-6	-	TGTGCCAGCAGCGCGGGAAGTAACAGCCCTAATTCACCCCTCCACTTT	CASSAGSNSPNSPLHF
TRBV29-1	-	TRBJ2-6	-	TGCAGCGTTGAAGACCCTACAGGTTCTGGGGCCAACGTCCTGACTTTC	CSVEDPTGSGANVLTF
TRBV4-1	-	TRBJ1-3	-	TGCGCCAGCAGCCAAGGCCAGGTTTTGGGGACTGGAAACACCATATATTTT	CASSQGQVLGTGNTIYF
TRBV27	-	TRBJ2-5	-	TGTGCCAGCAGGGGGGAGAACCAAGAGACCCAGTACTTC	CASRGENQETQYF
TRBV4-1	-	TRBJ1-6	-	TGCGCCAGCAGCCAAGAAGGACGTCCCTATAATTCACCCCTCCACTTT	CASSQEGRPYNSPLHF
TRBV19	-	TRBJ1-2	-	TGTGCCAGTAGTATAGGAACGGATTATGGCTACACCTTC	CASSIGTDYGYTF
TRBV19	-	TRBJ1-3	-	TGTGCCACCGTGCGGAGGCCTGGAGACTCTGGAAACACCATATATTTT	CATVRRPGDSGNTIYF
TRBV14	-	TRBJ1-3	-	TGTGCCAGCAGCCCCCCAGGAAACACCATATATTTT	CASSPPGNTIYF
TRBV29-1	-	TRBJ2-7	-	TGCAGCGTTGGGGACGACTCCTACGAGCAGTACTTC	CSVGDDSYEQYF
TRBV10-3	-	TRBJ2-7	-	TGTGCCATCAGTGCCTCTTCCGAGGGCAACGAGCAGTACTTC	CAISASSEGNEQYF
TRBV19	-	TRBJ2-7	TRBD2	TGTGCCAGTAGTCCCGACACGACTAGCGGGGGATACGAGCAGTACTTC	CASSPDTTSGGYEQYF
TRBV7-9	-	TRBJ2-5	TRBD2	TGTGCCAGCACCTCAGCGGGGGGTCGGGAGACCCAGTACTTC	CASTSAGGRETQYF
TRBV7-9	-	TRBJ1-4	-	TGTGCCAGCAGCTCGGGTTGGGCACCGAATGAAAAACTGTTTTTT	CASSSGWAPNEKLFF
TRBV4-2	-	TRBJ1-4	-	TGTGCCAGCAGCCAAGATAAGACTGGAGGCACAGGGTCAGGAAAACTGTTTTTT	CASSQDKTGGTGSGKLFF
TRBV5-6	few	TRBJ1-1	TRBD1	TGTGCCAGCAGCTGGGGGACAGGGACGGCTTTCTTT	CASSWGTGTAFF
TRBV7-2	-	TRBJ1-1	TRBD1	TGTGCCAGCAGCCGACATAGGACAGGTGATATCGCTGAAGCTTTCTTT	CASSRHRTGDIAEAFF
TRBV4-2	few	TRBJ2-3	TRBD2	TGTGCCAGCAGCCAAGGTGTCGGGGGGGCAGATACGCAGTATTTT	CASSQGVGGADTQYF
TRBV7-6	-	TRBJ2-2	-	TGTGCCAGCAGCTTAGTGTCCTTGACCTCCGGGGAGCTGTTTTTT	CASSLVSLTSGELFF
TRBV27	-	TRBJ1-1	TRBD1	TGTGCCAGCAGCCTGACAGGGACTGAAGCTTTCTTT	CASSLTGTEAFF
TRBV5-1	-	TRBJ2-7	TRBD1	TGCGCCAGCAGCACCGGGGACAGGGTTAACGAGCAGTACTTC	CASSTGDRVNEQYF
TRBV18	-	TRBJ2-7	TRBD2	TGTGCCAGCTCACCGGGACTAGCGGGAGTTTCCTACGAGCAGTACTTC	CASSPGLAGVSYEQYF
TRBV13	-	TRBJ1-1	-	TGTGCCAGCAGCTTAGAGGGGTATCGGGACACTGAAGCTTTCTTT	CASSLEGYRDTEAFF
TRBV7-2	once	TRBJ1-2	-	TGTGCCAGCAGCTTTGGCTCCGTGGGTCTGGGCTACACCTTC	CASSFGSVGLGYTF